One and the same sample provided the 4 T cell receptor gamma chains below, sequenced in a study of fetal and pediatric gammadelta thymocytes. Fetal thymuses were obtained at about 14 to 22 weeks estimated gestational age from elective pregnancy terminations. TCRdb called clones from the reads again using CATT. The sample yields hundreds of gamma-chain clones, under 5% seen once. Sequenced: Vgamma9Vdelta2 gamma-delta T cells from the thymus. Subset denoted: sorted CD3+gammadeltaTCR+Vgamma9+Vdelta2+ thymocytes. The receptors derive from a human fetus.

Of note for this clone: This DNA's translation and the protein TCRdb lists, from a much larger clone, do not match at residue 2, likely due to a read error; the protein shown is translated from the DNA. The chain links TRGV10 to TRGJP1. TRGV10 is labeled an ORF, and its function is uncertain. This CDR3 has 13 residues. The CDR3 bases are TGTACTGCGTGGGATACCACTGGTTGGTTCAAGATATTT. It is translated as CTAWDTTGWFKIF.

In regard to this clone: This may arise from a read error, as a much more abundant clone is one base away. The V and J genes are TRGV9 and TRGJP. TCRdb records no J gene; here it was assigned by comparing the DNA to germline. Per germline, CDR1 GITISATS and CDR2 ISYDGTV (reference sequence). The CDR3 contains 15 residues. V lost 4 bases and J lost 11; bases outside the gene matches: 8. CDR3 amino acids: CALWDYELGKKIKVF. CDR3 sequence (DNA): TGTGCCTTGTGGGACTACGAGCTGGGCAAAAAAATCAAGGTATTT.

A note on this clone: Translating this DNA gives a protein that differs at residue 4 from the TCRdb one, which belongs to a much larger clone; a read error is likely, and the protein shown is this translation. This chain links TRGV9 with TRGJP. Looked up from germline, CDR1 is GITISATS and CDR2 is ISYDGTV (reference sequence). This CDR3 is 16 amino acids long. The CDR3 nucleotides are TGTGCCTTGGGGGAGGTGCAAGAGTTGGGCAAAAAAATCAAGGTATTT. Translating gives CALGEVQELGKKIKVF.

As to this clone: Only one base separates this from a far larger clonotype, so it likely reflects a read error. This chain uses TRGV9 with TRGJP. TCRdb carries no J gene annotation; the J gene was assigned here by matching the DNA with germline. Germline values: CDR1 GITISATS, CDR2 ISYDGTV (reference sequence). This CDR3 spans 17 amino acids. This chain's CDR3 is CALWEVAQDLGKKIKVF. DNA of the CDR3: TGTGCCTTGTGGGAGGTAGCACAAGATTTGGGCAAAAAAATCAAGGTATTT.